This T cell receptor (beta chain) was captured in a study of CD8 T cell repertoires and HIV-1 epitope variants. Germline CDR1 is SGHTA and CDR2 is FQGNSA. Trimming left V 3 bases short and J 0 bases short, with 10 bases between. CDR3 size: 15 residues. TCRdb's copy holds only in-frame clones and misses some; the assay was immunoSEQ multiplex PCR. The sample carries under 100,000 clones, 60% to 80% recorded once. Sequencing input: uncultured baseline CD8+ T cells from peripheral blood mononuclear cells (PBMCs). This chain connects TRBV7-2 to TRBJ2-3; D may match TRBD1 or TRBD2 (5 bases each). This clonotype was obtained from a male donor with HIV. CDR3 amino acids: CASSFGTGSTDTQYF. The CDR3 nucleotides read TGTGCCAGCAGCTTTGGGACGGGGAGCACAGATACGCAGTATTTT. The variable domain in full, with the rest retrieved from reference TRBV7-2 and TRBJ2-3, is GAGVSQSPSNKVTEKGKDVELRCDPISGHTALYWYRQSLGQGLEFLIYFQGNSAPDKSGLPSDRFSAERTGGSVSTLTIQRTQQEDSAVYLCASSFGTGSTDTQYFGPGTRLTVL.